This T cell receptor beta chain was retrieved from a study of blood T cell repertoires in COVID-19. Study-level background: Acute and convalescent COVID-19 samples came from the United States, Italy and Spain. PBMCs, B-cell-depleted T cells, or T cells provided the cDNA or gDNA that made up the material.

As processed by the authors: Cell counts per sample came from amplifying reference gene primers. Sequencing used immunoSEQ multiplex PCR; TCRdb keeps in-frame clones, though not all of them. That table gives V, J and clone size, and the DNA gave D and trimming. The sample lists about 160,000 clones, around 83% occurring once. Per germline, CDR1 SGHRS and CDR2 YFSETQ. CDR3 length: 14 residues. V was clipped by 3 bases and J by 5 bases, with 12 bases between them. The sequenced sample was peripheral blood. The chain couples TRBV5-1 to TRBJ2-1, with D perhaps TRBD2 (5 bases). This TCR came from a man in his sixties or seventies who had recovered from COVID-19. CDR3 in amino acids: CASSSVRGNNEQFF. CDR3 DNA: TGCGCCAGCAGCTCAGTTCGGGGTAACAATGAGCAGTTCTTC.